This T cell receptor (beta chain) emerged from a study of blood T cell repertoires in COVID-19. On the study more broadly: Whether acute or convalescent, the COVID-19 samples came from the United States, Italy and Spain. Sources were T cells, B-cell-depleted T cells, or PBMCs; the material itself was cDNA or gDNA.

As originally analysed: Amplification of reference gene primers provided the estimated nucleated cell counts. Method: immunoSEQ multiplex PCR; TCRdb's copy keeps in-frame clones and lacks some. V, J and clone size were drawn from that table, and D and trimming were deduced from the DNA. The sample yields roughly 120,000 clones, roughly nine tenths seen once. In this sample, this clone turned up once. The CDR3 runs 14 residues. CDR1 and CDR2 (germline): SGHRS, YFSETQ. V lost 6 bases to trimming and J lost 5 bases; unmatched junction nucleotides: 10. The chain recombines TRBV5-1 with TRBJ2-5; 7 positions agree with TRBD1. The source of this sequence is a man aged 50-60 years with active COVID-19. The sequenced material came from peripheral blood. The CDR3 DNA follows: TGCGCCAGCAACCTAGGGGGCGCGGGTGAGACCCAGTACTTC. Translated, it gives CASNLGGAGETQYF.